The source of this T cell receptor (beta chain) is a study of OX40 agonist ivuxolimab in advanced cancers. Only in-frame clones appear in the TCRdb table, and some are missing; sequencing was by immunoSEQ multiplex PCR. The repertoire holds about 63,000 clones, around 82% seen once, with 0.9% to 1.1% in the top ten. CDR1 is SGHDN and CDR2 is FVKESK in the germline V gene. The CDR3 sequence is 14 residues long. The ends lost 5 bases at V and 6 bases at J; junction bases unmatched: 7. The sample here was CD4+ or CD8+ T cells sorted from blood, taken in a trial of the OX40 agonist ivuxolimab. V gene TRBV14 combines with J gene TRBJ2-1, with TRBD2 identical over 7 bases. The source is an adult with an advanced solid tumor such as melanoma, head and neck, liver or kidney cancer. CDR3 bases: TGTGCCAGCAGCTCCGGACTAGGCCCCAATGAGCAGTTCTTC. Amino acids: CASSSGLGPNEQFF.